Below, 23 T cell receptor beta chains from the same sample are listed, as sequenced in a study of cytomegalovirus exposure and HLA in healthy donors. Researchers ran the PCR with 60 Vbeta and 13 Jbeta primers. Clones were read by immunoSEQ multiplex PCR, and TCRdb kept only the in-frame ones, dropping some. The sample lists about 98,000 clones, over 65% occurring once. The sequencing input was PBMCs. These receptors originate from a male donor in good health and CMV-seronegative.

V usage is TRBV5-1 and J usage is TRBJ1-1, with D possibly matching TRBD1 (5 bases). V lost 0 bases to trimming and J lost 0 bases, with 9 bases between them. The CDR3 contains 15 residues. Per the germline V gene, CDR1 is SGHRS and CDR2 is YFSETQ. CDR3 DNA: TGCGCCAGCAGCTTGGGTCCAGGGATGAACACTGAAGCTTTCTTT. Translated: CASSLGPGMNTEAFF.

The chain uses TRBV6-5 and TRBJ1-1, with D perhaps TRBD1 (5 bases). V lost 6 bases to trimming and J lost 1 base, with 15 bases between them. CDR1 and CDR2 (germline): MNHEY, SVGAGI. CDR3 size: 15 residues. The CDR3 sequence is CASRQKGWGNTEAFF. Written as DNA, the CDR3 is TGTGCCAGCAGACAAAAGGGGTGGGGGAACACTGAAGCTTTCTTT.

This CDR3 is CASRGSPGGFSTDTQYF. The CDR3 nucleotides read TGTGCAAGTCGCGGATCCCCAGGGGGCTTTAGCACAGATACGCAGTATTTT. The chain uses TRBV12-2 and TRBJ2-3; the tabulated D call, TRBD1, remains unverified against the DNA. TRBV12-2 is described as a pseudogene. This CDR3 is 17 amino acids long.

This clone was recorded a few times. In DNA, the CDR3 is TGTGCCAGCAGCCCCCCGAGTCACGAGCAGTACTTC. It encodes CASSPPSHEQYF. V gene TRBV9 combines with J gene TRBJ2-7; no clear D gene. Germline CDR1 SGDLS, CDR2 YYNGEE. The V end lost 4 bases, the J end lost 5 bases, and 10 bases lay between the germline ends. The CDR3 is 12 residues long. The full variable domain, its missing parts supplied by reference TRBV9 and TRBJ2-7, is DSGVTQTPKHLITATGQRVTLRCSPRSGDLSVYWYQQSLDQGLQFLIQYYNGEERAKGNILERFSAQQFPDLHSELNLSSLELGDSALYFCASSPPSHEQYFGPGTRLTVT.

The rearrangement uses TRBV2 and TRBJ2-1, with TRBD2 identical over 13 bases. Germline V gives CDR1 SNHLY, CDR2 FYNNEI. V lost 3 bases to trimming and J lost 8 bases; unmatched junction nucleotides: 7. The CDR3 sequence is 16 residues long. CDR3 in DNA: TGTGCCAGCAGTGATGTTCGACTAGCGGGAGGACATGAGCAGTTCTTC. Encoded protein: CASSDVRLAGGHEQFF.

The table lists this clone with a few counts. This rearrangement joins TRBV30 to TRBJ2-7; 8 bases map to TRBD2. The germline V gene encodes CDR1 GTSNPN and CDR2 SVGIG (reference sequence). The CDR3 consists of 13 residues. V was clipped by 3 bases and J by 2 bases; unmatched bases: 3. The CDR3 loop reads CAWRGLATYEQYF. CDR3 DNA: TGTGCCTGGAGAGGACTAGCAACCTACGAGCAGTACTTC. Complete variable domain (other parts from reference TRBV30 and TRBJ2-7): SQTIHQWPATLVQPVGSPLSLECTVEGTSNPNLYWYRQAAGRGLQLLFYSVGIGQISSEVPQNLSASRPQDRQFILSSKKLLLSDSGFYLCAWRGLATYEQYFGPGTRLTVT.

CDR3 residues: CASSLGQGRGYTF. The CDR3 DNA reads TGCGCCAGCAGCTTGGGACAGGGACGAGGCTACACCTTC. The chain carries TRBV5-1 and TRBJ1-2, with 7 bases fitting TRBD1. The CDR3 is 13 residues long. Germline trimming cut 0 bases from V and 8 bases from J; bases unmatched to any gene: 4. Germline CDR1 and CDR2: SGHRS and YFSETQ.

V and J are TRBV9 and TRBJ2-3, with 8 positions matching TRBD2. CDR1 is SGDLS and CDR2 is YYNGEE in the germline V gene. Germline trimming cut 2 bases from V and 4 bases from J; bases unmatched to any gene: 6. The CDR3 is 15 residues long. Written as DNA, the CDR3 is TGTGCCAGCAGCGTCCGGGGGGGAATGGCAGATACGCAGTATTTT. This codes for CASSVRGGMADTQYF.

The chain combines TRBV6-5 with TRBJ2-7, with 8 bases that match TRBD2. Germline-derived CDR1 and CDR2 are MNHEY and SVGAGI. The CDR3 contains 14 residues. V shed 6 bases, J shed 0 bases, and the junction held 4 bases outside the gene matches. The CDR3 region has the DNA TGTGCCAGCAGCCTCGGGAGGGCCTCCTACGAGCAGTACTTC. Amino acid sequence: CASSLGRASYEQYF.

The gene calls are TRBV5-1 and TRBJ2-5; TRBD2 matches 13 bases. This CDR3 region has 19 residues. The ends lost 4 bases at V and 1 base at J; junction bases unmatched: 13. Germline-derived CDR1 and CDR2 are SGHRS and YFSETQ. For the CDR3, the DNA is TGCGCCAGCAGCCCGAGAGTGACTAGCGGGAGGAGGGGCCAAGAGACCCAGTACTTC. The encoded protein is CASSPRVTSGRRGQETQYF.

This clone has a handful of counts. This chain connects TRBV2 to TRBJ2-7; 14 nucleotides line up with TRBD2. Germline lookup yields CDR1 SNHLY and CDR2 FYNNEI. V gave up 9 bases and J gave up 6 bases; unmatched junction bases: 4. The CDR3 length is 13 residues. Here the CDR3 reads CARGTSGSREQYF. In nucleotides, the CDR3 is TGTGCCAGGGGGACTAGCGGGAGCCGCGAGCAGTACTTC.

V usage is TRBV6-1 and J usage is TRBJ2-7; TRBD2 matches 7 bases. Per germline, CDR1 MNHNS and CDR2 SASEGT. The CDR3 length is 12 residues. V was pared by 7 bases and J by 12 bases, with 12 bases of the junction left unmatched. The CDR3 region is CASTDPGLPLYF. The CDR3 bases are TGTGCCAGCACCGACCCGGGACTACCTTTGTACTTC.

This clone was seen more than once but under ten times. This rearrangement joins TRBV11-3 to TRBJ1-1, with D possibly being TRBD1 (5 bases). The germline CDR1 and CDR2 sequences are SGHNT and YENEEA. Trimming shortened V by 5 bases and J by 5 bases, and 9 bases separated the two germline ends. The CDR3 spans 12 residues. CDR3 residues: CASSKQDTEAFF. CDR3 nucleotide sequence: TGTGCCAGCAGCAAACAGGATACTGAAGCTTTCTTT.

This chain links TRBV7-6 with TRBJ2-1; 7 bases map to TRBD1. With 5 bases clipped from V and 1 base from J, the junction kept 11 bases outside the gene matches. This CDR3 comprises 17 residues. Germline CDR1 SGHVS, CDR2 FNYEAQ. This chain's CDR3 is CASSRQQPTGSYNEQFF. DNA for the CDR3: TGTGCCAGCAGCCGCCAGCAACCGACAGGGTCCTACAATGAGCAGTTCTTC.

This clone was picked up one time. This sequence joins TRBV5-1 and TRBJ2-3, with 12 positions matching TRBD2. The CDR3 contains 17 residues. The V and J ends lost 4 bases and 3 bases, in that order; junction bases with no gene match: 9. Germline lookup yields CDR1 SGHRS and CDR2 YFSETQ. The CDR3 DNA reads TGCGCCAGCAGCGGAGGACTAGCGGGAATCCTGACAGATACGCAGTATTTT. This codes for CASSGGLAGILTDTQYF.

A few counts support this clone. The V call is TRBV7-6, the J call TRBJ1-5; the D gene is possibly TRBD1 (5 bases). Germline CDR1 and CDR2: SGHVS and FNYEAQ. The length of the CDR3 is 16 residues. V was shortened by 1 base and J by 0 bases, with 10 bases between the two germline ends. The CDR3 DNA reads TGTGCCAGCAGCTTAGTGCAGGGCCCTAGCAATCAGCCCCAGCATTTT. It codes for CASSLVQGPSNQPQHF.

V gene TRBV7-9 combines with J gene TRBJ1-2; D is ambiguous. This CDR3 region has 13 residues. Germline loops: CDR1 SEHNR, CDR2 FQNEAQ (reference sequence). Trimming shortened V by 5 bases and J by 4 bases, and 11 bases separated the two germline ends. CDR3: CASSAVSRYGYTF. The CDR3 DNA reads as TGTGCCAGCAGCGCGGTGTCGCGCTATGGCTACACCTTC.

The chain has TRBV15 and TRBJ2-3; possible D gene TRBD1, 6 bases. Trimming cost V 3 bases and J 2 bases, with 18 bases left between them. Germline CDR1 reads LNHNV; CDR2 reads YYDKDF (reference sequence). CDR3 size: 17 residues. The DNA for the CDR3 is TGTGCCACCAGCAGGGGATTGACAGGAGCCTCCACAGATACGCAGTATTTT. It is translated as CATSRGLTGASTDTQYF.

This chain uses TRBV30 with TRBJ1-4, with 10 bases matching TRBD1. Per the germline V gene, CDR1 is GTSNPN and CDR2 is SVGIG (reference sequence). This CDR3 contains 19 residues. Unmatched junction bases numbered 14, after V lost 3 bases and J lost 1 base. The CDR3 sequence is CAWRANKRDRGGTNEKLFF. CDR3 DNA: TGTGCCTGGAGGGCAAACAAAAGGGACAGGGGAGGAACTAATGAAAAACTGTTTTTT.

This clone was seen more than once but under ten times. This chain connects TRBV7-2 to TRBJ2-5; a weak D match, TRBD1 (6 bases). The CDR3 has 14 residues. The V gene lost 2 bases and the J gene lost 4 bases, with 11 bases spanning the gap. Germline V lookup: CDR1 SGHTA, CDR2 FQGNSA. The CDR3 spells CASSLQGQVETQYF. The CDR3 nucleotides are TGTGCCAGCAGCTTACAGGGGCAAGTAGAGACCCAGTACTTC.

This clone showed up just once. The J gene is TRBJ1-5, the V gene TRBV7-8; the D gene is possibly TRBD1 (5 bases). The CDR3 has 14 residues. V was cut by 3 bases and J by 6 bases, with 12 bases left in between. CDR1 and CDR2 from the germline V gene are SGHVS and FQNEAQ. CDR3 region: CASSLGRAGQPQHF. The CDR3, as DNA: TGTGCCAGCAGCTTGGGCAGGGCCGGTCAGCCCCAGCATTTT.

The rearrangement joins TRBV9 to TRBJ2-2; D gene unclear. The germline V gene has CDR1 SGDLS and CDR2 YYNGEE. Between the trimmed V and J ends, which lost 0 bases and 4 bases, there was a span of 13 bases. There are 16 residues in the CDR3. The CDR3 region has the DNA TGTGCCAGCAGCGTAGCTACCATTAGCAGCACCGGGGAGCTGTTTTTT. It specifies CASSVATISSTGELFF.

This clone appeared a few times. The chain combines TRBV27 with TRBJ1-4; no reliable D call. V lost 2 bases and J 0 bases, leaving 7 bases between the germline ends. This CDR3 has 15 residues. Germline CDR1 reads MNHEY; CDR2 reads SMNVEV (reference sequence). The chain's CDR3 is CASSLNGATNEKLFF. The CDR3 coding sequence is TGTGCCAGCAGTTTAAACGGGGCAACTAATGAAAAACTGTTTTTT.